What follows are 2 T cell receptor beta chains derived from one specimen sequenced in a study of OX40 agonist ivuxolimab in advanced cancers. Generated by immunoSEQ multiplex PCR, the TCRdb table keeps only in-frame clones and is missing some. The data show 70,000 to 75,000 clones, about 85% seen once. The sample was CD4+ or CD8+ T cells sorted from blood, taken in a trial of the OX40 agonist ivuxolimab. These receptors originate from an adult with an advanced solid tumor such as melanoma, head and neck, liver or kidney cancer.

CDR3 in amino acids: CASTESWGARETQYF. The CDR3 nucleotides are TGTGCCAGCACCGAAAGTTGGGGGGCGCGGGAGACCCAGTACTTC. The gene calls are TRBV9 and TRBJ2-5, with D perhaps being TRBD1 or TRBD2 (6 bases each). The V end lost 6 bases, the J end lost 5 bases, and 20 bases lay between the germline ends. Germline V gene data show CDR1 as SGDLS and CDR2 as YYNGEE. This CDR3 has 15 residues.

The chain has TRBV7-3 and TRBJ2-1; 15 bases agree with TRBD2. Germline V lookup: CDR1 SGHTA, CDR2 FQGTGA. The CDR3 spans 14 residues. Trimming took 6 bases from V and 15 from J; bases not matched to a gene: 9. This chain's CDR3 is CASRSGLAGGHLFF. The CDR3 DNA is TGTGCCAGCAGATCCGGACTAGCGGGAGGGCATCTGTTCTTC.